This T cell receptor (beta chain) was captured by sequencing in a study of identical twins. TCRdb analysed the 5' RACE reads with MiXCR anew, one entry per CDR3 protein. The sample has under 900,000 distinct CDR3 sequences, 18% seen once; the top ten hold about 12%. CDR1 and CDR2 (germline): MNHNS, SASEGT. The junction had 7 bases not matched to a gene; V was cut back by 6 bases and J by 2 bases. This CDR3 is built from 15 residues. These records were also assigned to another study, of T cells expressing NK-cell markers.

The receptor comes from a woman aged 18-29 years in good health. J is TRBJ2-3 and V is TRBV6-1; 8 nucleotides align to TRBD1. The specimen was PBMCs. In nucleotides, the CDR3 is TGTGCCAGCAGCCAGCGACAGGGGATCACAGATACGCAGTATTTT. This encodes CASSQRQGITDTQYF.